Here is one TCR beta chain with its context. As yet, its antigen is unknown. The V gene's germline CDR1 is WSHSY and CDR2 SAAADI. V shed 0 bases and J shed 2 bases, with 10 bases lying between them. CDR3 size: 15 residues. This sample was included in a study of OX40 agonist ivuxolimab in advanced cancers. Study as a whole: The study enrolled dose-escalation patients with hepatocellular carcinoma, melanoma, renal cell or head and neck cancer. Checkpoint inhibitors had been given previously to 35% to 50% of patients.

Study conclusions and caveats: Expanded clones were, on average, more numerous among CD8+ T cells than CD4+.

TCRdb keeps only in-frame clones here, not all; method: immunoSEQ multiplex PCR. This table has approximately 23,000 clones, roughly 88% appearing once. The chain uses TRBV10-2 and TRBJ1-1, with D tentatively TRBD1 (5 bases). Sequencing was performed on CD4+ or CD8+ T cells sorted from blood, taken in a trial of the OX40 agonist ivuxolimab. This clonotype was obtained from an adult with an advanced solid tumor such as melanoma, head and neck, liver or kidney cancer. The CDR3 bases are TGCGCCAGCAGTGAGTCTGTCGGGGCAAACACTGAAGCTTTCTTT. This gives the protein CASSESVGANTEAFF.